These 6 T cell receptor beta chains were sequenced from one sample in a study of HIV-infected patients and healthy controls. No cell fractionation was done, so the repertoire covers all unsorted peripheral blood T cells. Alpha and beta constant-region primers primed reverse transcription of around 500 ng RNA. Using multiplexing indices, alpha and beta chain libraries were generated apart by chain-specific third strand synthesis. Using its own MiXCR run on the 5' RACE reads, TCRdb lists one record per CDR3 protein. This sample has approximately 17,000 distinct CDR3 sequences, with roughly 9% found just once. Sample: blood. The receptors here all came from an adult in good health.

The chain carries TRBV29-1 and TRBJ2-3, with TRBD2 matching over 10 bases. In germline, CDR1 is SQVTM, CDR2 ANQGSEA. With 4 bases clipped from V and 4 bases from J, the junction kept 5 bases outside the gene matches. The CDR3 contains 14 residues. Here the CDR3 reads CSVGLAGVSDTQYF. DNA of the CDR3: TGCAGCGTTGGCCTAGCGGGAGTATCAGATACGCAGTATTTT.

This clonotype was observed many times. This rearrangement joins TRBV20-1 to TRBJ1-1; a possible D gene is TRBD1 (5 bases). The CDR3 sequence is 12 residues long. Trimming took off 3 bases at V and 10 bases at J, with 15 bases between the two ends. Germline lookup yields CDR1 DFQATT and CDR2 SNEGSKA (reference sequence). CDR3 protein: CSASPEGRGAFF. CDR3 nucleotides: TGCAGTGCTAGCCCCGAGGGGCGGGGAGCTTTCTTT.

There are many counts of this clonotype. This chain uses TRBV12-3 or TRBV12-4 with TRBJ2-3; D possibly corresponds to TRBD2 (6 bases). The length of the CDR3 is 15 residues. V was trimmed by 8 bases and J by 0 bases, leaving 15 bases between them. The CDR3 sequence: CASRLMGGSTDTQYF. The CDR3 DNA reads TGTGCCAGCCGTCTGATGGGGGGTAGCACAGATACGCAGTATTTT.

The chain couples TRBV24-1 to TRBJ1-5, with unresolved D. Germline V lookup: CDR1 KGHDR, CDR2 SFDVKD. The CDR3 has 11 amino acids. V dropped 2 bases and J dropped 9 bases, with 4 bases sitting between them. The CDR3 is CATSDWGPQHF. For the CDR3, the DNA is TGTGCCACCAGTGATTGGGGGCCCCAGCATTTT.

The rearrangement links TRBV25-1 to TRBJ1-1; unclear D gene. V lost 5 bases to trimming and J lost 3 bases, with 10 bases between them. This CDR3 has 13 residues. From germline, CDR1 is MGHDK and CDR2 SYGVNS. CDR3 sequence reads: CASSLAGYTEAFF. For the CDR3, the DNA is TGTGCCAGCAGTTTAGCAGGATACACTGAAGCTTTCTTT.

This clonotype was counted many times. The chain employs TRBV2 and TRBJ1-2; 7 positions match TRBD1. CDR1 and CDR2 (germline): SNHLY, FYNNEI. The CDR3 is 16 amino acids. Unmatched junction bases numbered 15, after V lost 8 bases and J lost 3 bases. CDR3 coding DNA: TGTGCCAGCCCGCCGGGACAGCCAGGAGGCGACTATGGCTACACCTTC. The encoded protein is CASPPGQPGGDYGYTF.